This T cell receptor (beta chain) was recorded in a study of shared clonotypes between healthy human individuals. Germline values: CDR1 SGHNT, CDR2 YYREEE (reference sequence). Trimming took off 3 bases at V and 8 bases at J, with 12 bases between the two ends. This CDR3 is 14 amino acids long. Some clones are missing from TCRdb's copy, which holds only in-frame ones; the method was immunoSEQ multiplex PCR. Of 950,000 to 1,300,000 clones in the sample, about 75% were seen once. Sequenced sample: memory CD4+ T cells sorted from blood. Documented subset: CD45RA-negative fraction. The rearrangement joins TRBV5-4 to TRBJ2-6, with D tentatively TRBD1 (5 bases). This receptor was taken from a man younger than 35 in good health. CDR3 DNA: TGTGCCAGCAGCTGCGCGACAGAGACCAACGTCCTGACTTTC. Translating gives CASSCATETNVLTF.